The 19 T cell receptor beta chains presented below share a single source sample, sequenced in a study of OX40 agonist ivuxolimab in advanced cancers. Repertoires were generated with immunoSEQ multiplex PCR, while TCRdb's copy carries only in-frame clones and drops some. The sample has around 41,000 clones; 70% to 90% are singletons. This specimen was CD4+ or CD8+ T cells sorted from blood, taken in a trial of the OX40 agonist ivuxolimab. All receptors come from an adult with an advanced solid tumor such as melanoma, head and neck, liver or kidney cancer.

In its sample, this clone was seen a few times. The rearrangement links TRBV6-6 to TRBJ1-1; 9 nucleotides align to TRBD1. CDR3 length: 14 amino acids. J gave up 4 bases and V 6 bases, and 6 bases lay outside the gene matches. Germline CDR1 and CDR2: MNHNY and SVGAGI (reference sequence). The CDR3, as DNA: TGTGCCAGCAGGCCCGAGACAGGGGGCACTGAAGCTTTCTTT. Encoded protein: CASRPETGGTEAFF.

V and J are TRBV27 and TRBJ2-1; D possibly corresponds to TRBD2 (6 bases). The CDR3 sequence is 14 residues long. The germline V gene has CDR1 MNHEY and CDR2 SMNVEV (reference sequence). V was cut by 6 bases and J by 1 base, with 10 bases left in between. CDR3 sequence reads: CASRGGWSYNEQFF. The CDR3 coding sequence is TGTGCCAGCAGGGGGGGATGGTCCTACAATGAGCAGTTCTTC.

V and J are TRBV7-9 and TRBJ1-1, with 10 bases lining up with TRBD1. Germline V gives CDR1 SEHNR, CDR2 FQNEAQ (reference sequence). The CDR3 contains 13 residues. With 5 bases clipped from V and 10 bases from J, the junction kept 7 bases outside the gene matches. CDR3 sequence: CASSRRDRGIAFF. For the CDR3, the DNA is TGTGCCAGCAGCCGGAGGGACAGGGGCATAGCTTTCTTT.

The DNA for the CDR3 is TGTGCCAGCAGCGGGGTAGCGTGGGCGGGCACTGAAGCTTTCTTT. Protein product: CASSGVAWAGTEAFF. The chain couples TRBV7-8 to TRBJ1-1, with no clear D. Trimming removed 5 bases from V and 4 bases from J, with 17 bases in between. Germline V gene data show CDR1 as SGHVS and CDR2 as FQNEAQ. The CDR3 consists of 15 residues.

V and J are TRBV28 and TRBJ2-2, with a possible D match to TRBD1 (6 bases). This CDR3 is built from 16 residues. The V end lost 4 bases, the J end lost 3 bases, and 15 bases lay between the germline ends. Germline V gene lookup returns CDR1 MDHEN and CDR2 SYDVKM. CDR3 sequence (DNA): TGTGCCAGCAGTTCCACAGGGTTTCGGTACACCGGGGAGCTGTTTTTT. It specifies CASSSTGFRYTGELFF.

This clone was counted only a few times. The chain recombines TRBV5-4 with TRBJ1-1; maybe TRBD1 (6 bases). Germline assignment: CDR1 SGHNT and CDR2 YYREEE (reference sequence). V dropped 4 bases and J dropped 8 bases, with 21 bases sitting between them. The CDR3 is 15 residues long. The CDR3 DNA is TGTGCCAGCAGCGATATGACGACAGGATCGAAGGAAGCTTTCTTT. Translated, it gives CASSDMTTGSKEAFF.

V is TRBV5-1 and J is TRBJ1-4; 9 bases line up with TRBD1. CDR3 length equals 15 residues. V gave up 0 bases and J gave up 7 bases; unmatched junction bases: 4. CDR1 and CDR2 (germline): SGHRS, YFSETQ. In DNA form, the CDR3 reads TGCGCCAGCAGCTTGGCAGGGACAGGGACTGAAAAACTGTTTTTT. This encodes CASSLAGTGTEKLFF.

The chain uses TRBV6-5 and TRBJ1-6; a weak D match, TRBD1 (5 bases). Germline V gives CDR1 MNHEY, CDR2 SVGAGI. V gave up 0 bases and J gave up 13 bases, with 13 bases separating them. The CDR3 spans 14 residues. CDR3 coding DNA: TGTGCCAGCAGTTACTCGGGGCCCAGCCGGCCCCTCCACTTT. This encodes CASSYSGPSRPLHF.

The chain carries TRBV28 and TRBJ1-3; D not certain. Germline V gene data show CDR1 as MDHEN and CDR2 as SYDVKM. Trimming stripped 5 bases from V and 4 bases from J, with 12 bases between. The CDR3 is 14 residues long. CDR3 sequence: CASSLAPLGNTIYF. The CDR3 DNA reads TGTGCCAGCAGTCTGGCTCCTTTGGGAAACACCATATATTTT.

The gene calls are TRBV4-1 and TRBJ1-5; unclear D gene. The V gene's germline CDR1 is MGHRA and CDR2 YSYEKL. Trimming left V 0 bases short and J 3 bases short, with 9 bases between. The CDR3 contains 15 residues. CDR3 protein: CASSQEAVNNQPQHF. The DNA of the CDR3 is TGCGCCAGCAGCCAAGAAGCAGTTAACAATCAGCCCCAGCATTTT.

The V and J genes are TRBV14 and TRBJ2-3; D might be TRBD2 (5 bases). Germline CDR1 SGHDN, CDR2 FVKESK. The CDR3 runs 15 residues. Trimming removed 0 bases at V and 3 bases at J, with 10 bases between. CDR3 nucleotide sequence: TGTGCCAGCAGCCAAGATCTCGGGAAGACAGATACGCAGTATTTT. This gives the protein CASSQDLGKTDTQYF.

The chain carries TRBV19 and TRBJ1-5, with TRBD1 matching over 11 bases. J gave up 0 bases and V 3 bases, and 10 bases lay outside the gene matches. The CDR3 totals 19 residues. Germline lookup yields CDR1 LNHDA and CDR2 SQIVND (reference sequence). The CDR3 loop is CASSIQDRGLRSSNQPQHF. CDR3 bases: TGTGCCAGTAGTATTCAGGACAGGGGGCTACGATCTAGCAATCAGCCCCAGCATTTT.

V and J are TRBV9 and TRBJ2-1; 9 bases are shared with TRBD1. This CDR3 is 21 amino acids long. The germline gives CDR1 SGDLS, CDR2 YYNGEE. V dropped 4 bases and J dropped 1; count of bases not matched to a gene: 21. The CDR3 loop is CASSPPQAGRRGTGSYNEQFF. CDR3 DNA: TGTGCCAGCAGCCCCCCACAGGCAGGAAGGAGAGGGACAGGGTCCTACAATGAGCAGTTCTTC.

The CDR3 DNA sequence: TGTGCCAGCAGCTTACGGGGAGGGGAAAATCAGTACTTC. Translated, it gives CASSLRGGENQYF. V is TRBV7-6 and J is TRBJ2-4, with TRBD2 matching 7 bases. Per germline, CDR1 SGHVS and CDR2 FNYEAQ. The CDR3 covers 13 residues. V shed 2 bases, J shed 12 bases, and the junction held 7 bases outside the gene matches.

The chain uses TRBV5-6 and TRBJ1-2, with unresolved D. The CDR3 length is 13 residues. CDR1 and CDR2 (germline): SGHDT, YYEEEE. The V end lost 1 base, the J end lost 8 bases, and 12 bases lay between the germline ends. The CDR3: CASSLPPISGYTF. The CDR3 DNA is TGTGCCAGCAGCTTGCCCCCCATCAGCGGCTACACCTTC.

This chain uses TRBV29-1 with TRBJ2-2; TRBD1 is a possible D gene (7 bases). This CDR3 is 14 amino acids long. Per germline, CDR1 SQVTM and CDR2 ANQGSEA. With 6 bases removed from V and 4 bases from J, the gap between germline ends came to 15 bases. The CDR3 protein is CSVQGGGRTGELFF. CDR3 sequence (DNA): TGCAGCGTGCAGGGGGGTGGACGCACCGGGGAGCTGTTTTTT.

This clone was seen a handful of times. The rearrangement uses TRBV29-1 and TRBJ2-1; TRBD1 matches 11 bases. The CDR3 sequence is 14 residues long. From germline, CDR1 is SQVTM and CDR2 ANQGSEA. Losses at the gene ends were 7 bases for V and 7 bases for J; bases not matched to a gene: 9. This CDR3 reads CSGTGTGGRNEQFF. CDR3 nucleotide sequence: TGCAGCGGAACCGGGACAGGGGGTAGGAATGAGCAGTTCTTC.

The chain is built from TRBV6-5 and TRBJ1-3; possible D gene TRBD1, 6 bases. The CDR3 spans 15 residues. V lost 5 bases and J lost 0, with 11 bases in between. Germline loops: CDR1 MNHEY, CDR2 SVGAGI. The CDR3 DNA reads TGTGCCAGCAGTGGCAGGGGACTCTCTGGAAACACCATATATTTT. Protein product: CASSGRGLSGNTIYF.

The chain couples TRBV6-6 to TRBJ2-7; D is ambiguous. The CDR3 has 13 residues. Between the trimmed V and J ends, which lost 7 bases and 0 bases, there was a span of 10 bases. Germline lookup yields CDR1 MNHNY and CDR2 SVGAGI (reference sequence). The CDR3 is CASKGADSYEQYF. The CDR3 coding sequence is TGTGCCAGCAAAGGCGCGGACTCCTACGAGCAGTACTTC.